The present T cell receptor beta chain was sequenced within a study of CD4 T cells in relation to SARS-CoV-2 and coronaviruses. This CDR3 comprises 16 residues. Germline lookup yields CDR1 MGHRA and CDR2 YSYEKL. V lost 3 bases and J lost 5; bases outside the gene matches: 6. Unexposed donor CD4+ T cells date from about 2010-2019, before the COVID-19 pandemic. Isolation of CD4+ T cells took place after roughly nine days in culture. In this sample, this clone turned up a few times. What it recognizes is unknown. Generated by immunoSEQ multiplex PCR, the TCRdb table keeps only in-frame clones and is missing some. In the table there are some 22,000 clones, around 82% of which are singletons.

This TCR derives from a human donor in good health. The sequencing input was CD4+ T cells from PBMCs, cultured in vitro. The genes are TRBV4-1 and TRBJ2-1; 11 bases agree with TRBD2. This CDR3 reads CASSHPGTSGNNEQFF. The CDR3 DNA is TGCGCCAGCAGCCATCCCGGGACTAGCGGTAACAATGAGCAGTTCTTC.